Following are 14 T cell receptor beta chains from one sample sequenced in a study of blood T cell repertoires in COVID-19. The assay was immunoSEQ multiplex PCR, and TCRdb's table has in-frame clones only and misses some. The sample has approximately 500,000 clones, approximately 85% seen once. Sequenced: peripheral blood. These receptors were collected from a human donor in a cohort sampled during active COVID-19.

The CDR3 sequence is CASSPPQVYSGANVLTF. CDR3 nucleotide sequence: TGTGCCAGCTCACCACCGCAGGTTTACTCTGGGGCCAACGTCCTGACTTTC. The rearrangement links TRBV18 to TRBJ2-6; D is ambiguous. CDR1 KGHSH and CDR2 LQKENI come from the germline V gene. This CDR3 comprises 17 residues. V was pared by 0 bases and J by 0 bases, with 9 bases between.

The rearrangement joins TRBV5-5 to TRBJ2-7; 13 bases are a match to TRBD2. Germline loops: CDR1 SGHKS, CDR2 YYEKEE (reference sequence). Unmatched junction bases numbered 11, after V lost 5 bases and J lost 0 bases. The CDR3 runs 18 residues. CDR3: CASRETGTSGILSYEQYF. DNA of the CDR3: TGTGCCAGCAGAGAAACCGGGACTAGCGGGATACTCTCCTACGAGCAGTACTTC.

Written as DNA, the CDR3 is TGTGCCAGCGCCAGACAGGGGGACAATGAGCAGTTCTTC. It is translated as CASARQGDNEQFF. The chain recombines TRBV9 with TRBJ2-1; 9 nucleotides agree with TRBD1. J lost 5 bases, V lost 7 bases, and 4 bases had no gene match. Germline V gene data show CDR1 as SGDLS and CDR2 as YYNGEE. The CDR3 is made up of 13 amino acids.

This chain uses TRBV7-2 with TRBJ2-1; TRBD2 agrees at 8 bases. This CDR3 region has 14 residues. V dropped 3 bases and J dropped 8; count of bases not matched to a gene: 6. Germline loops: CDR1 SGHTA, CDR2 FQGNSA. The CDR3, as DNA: TGTGCCAGCAGCTTTGGACTAGCTATAGATGAGCAGTTCTTC. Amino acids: CASSFGLAIDEQFF.

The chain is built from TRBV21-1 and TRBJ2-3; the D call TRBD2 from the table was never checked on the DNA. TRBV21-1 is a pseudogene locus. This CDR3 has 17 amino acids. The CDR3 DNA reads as TGTGCCAGCAGATCCGACCCAGCGGGAGGGCCCGCAGATACGCAGTATTTT. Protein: CASRSDPAGGPADTQYF.

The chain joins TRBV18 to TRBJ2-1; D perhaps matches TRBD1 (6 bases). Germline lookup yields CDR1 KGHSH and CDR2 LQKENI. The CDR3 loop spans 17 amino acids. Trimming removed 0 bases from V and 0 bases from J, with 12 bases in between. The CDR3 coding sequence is TGTGCCAGCTCACCACCGCAGGGGATGGGCTCCTACAATGAGCAGTTCTTC. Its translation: CASSPPQGMGSYNEQFF.

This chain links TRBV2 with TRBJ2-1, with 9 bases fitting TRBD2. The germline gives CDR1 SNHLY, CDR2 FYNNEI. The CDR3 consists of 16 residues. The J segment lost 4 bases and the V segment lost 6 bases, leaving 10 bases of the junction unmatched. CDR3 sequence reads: CASRGRLAERYNEQFF. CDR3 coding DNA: TGTGCCAGCAGGGGGAGACTAGCGGAGCGTTACAATGAGCAGTTCTTC.

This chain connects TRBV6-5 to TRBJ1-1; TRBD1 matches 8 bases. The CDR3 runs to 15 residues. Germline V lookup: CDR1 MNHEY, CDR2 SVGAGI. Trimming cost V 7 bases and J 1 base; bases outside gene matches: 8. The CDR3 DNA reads TGTGCCAGCAAAAACCTCGGGACAGGGAACACTGAAGCTTTCTTT. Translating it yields CASKNLGTGNTEAFF.

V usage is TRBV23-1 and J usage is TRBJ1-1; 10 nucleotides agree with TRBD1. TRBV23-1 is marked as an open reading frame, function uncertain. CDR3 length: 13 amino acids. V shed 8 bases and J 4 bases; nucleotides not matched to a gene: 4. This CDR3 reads CASRRDRGTEAFF. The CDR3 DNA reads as TGCGCCAGCCGCCGGGACAGGGGCACTGAAGCTTTCTTT.

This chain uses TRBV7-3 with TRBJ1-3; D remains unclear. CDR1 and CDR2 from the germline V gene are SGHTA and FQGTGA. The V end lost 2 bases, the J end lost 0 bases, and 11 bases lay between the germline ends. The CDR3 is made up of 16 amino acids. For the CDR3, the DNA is TGTGCCAGCAGCTTAGGCCCCGCTAGCTCTGGAAACACCATATATTTT. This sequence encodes CASSLGPASSGNTIYF.

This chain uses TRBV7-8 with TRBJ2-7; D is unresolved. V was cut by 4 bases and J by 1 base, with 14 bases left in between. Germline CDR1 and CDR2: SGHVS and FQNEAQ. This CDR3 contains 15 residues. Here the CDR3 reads CASSSRLLSSYEQYF. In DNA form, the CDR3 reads TGTGCCAGCAGCTCCAGACTGCTAAGTTCCTACGAGCAGTACTTC. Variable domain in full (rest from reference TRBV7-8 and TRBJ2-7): GAGVSQSPRYKVAKRGQDVALRCDPISGHVSLFWYQQALGQGPEFLTYFQNEAQLDKSGLPSDRFFAERPEGSVSTLKIQRTQQEDSAVYLCASSSRLLSSYEQYFGPGTRLTVT.

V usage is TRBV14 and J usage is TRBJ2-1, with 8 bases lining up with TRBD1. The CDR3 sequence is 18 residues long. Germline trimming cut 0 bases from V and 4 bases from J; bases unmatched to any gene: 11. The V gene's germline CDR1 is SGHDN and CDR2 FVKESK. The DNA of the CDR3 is TGTGCCAGCAGCCAAGATGGGTCCGGGACAGGCATTTACAATGAGCAGTTCTTC. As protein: CASSQDGSGTGIYNEQFF.

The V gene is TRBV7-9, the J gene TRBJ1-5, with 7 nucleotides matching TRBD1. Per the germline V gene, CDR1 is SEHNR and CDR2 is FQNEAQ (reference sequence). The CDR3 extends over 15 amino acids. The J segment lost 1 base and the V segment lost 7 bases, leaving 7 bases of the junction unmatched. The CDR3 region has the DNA TGTGCCAGCACCAGGGGGGGTGGAAGCAATCAGCCCCAGCATTTT. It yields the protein CASTRGGGSNQPQHF.

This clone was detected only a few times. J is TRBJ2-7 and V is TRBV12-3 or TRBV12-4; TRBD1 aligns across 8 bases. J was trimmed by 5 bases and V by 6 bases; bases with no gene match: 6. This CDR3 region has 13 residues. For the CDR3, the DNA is TGTGCCAGCAGCCGCGTCAGGGGGCACGAGCAGTACTTC. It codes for CASSRVRGHEQYF.